The rows below give T cell receptor beta chains drawn from one sample of a study of T cells in localized non-small cell lung cancer. TCRdb's copy holds only in-frame clones and misses some; the assay was immunoSEQ multiplex PCR. The sample holds some 52,000 clones, about nine tenths seen once. Specimen: peripheral blood, collected before any cancer treatment. Receptor source: a male donor aged 60 or older with stage III squamous cell lung carcinoma. Both conserved end residues are part of each CDR3. Each record gives: V gene, J gene, CDR3 length, CDR3 protein.

v_gene: TRBV4-3
j_gene: TRBJ2-3
len: 20
CDR3aa: CASSQGGPGLAGGPLDTQYF

v_gene: TRBV18
j_gene: TRBJ1-4
len: 15
CDR3aa: CASSRGTGANEKLFF

v_gene: TRBV2
j_gene: TRBJ2-1
len: 16
CDR3aa: CASSPPSGRDYNEQFF

v_gene: TRBV7-2
j_gene: TRBJ1-2
len: 14
CDR3aa: CASSFPLANYGYTF

v_gene: TRBV19
j_gene: TRBJ2-4
len: 15
CDR3aa: CASSRTALAKNIQYF

v_gene: TRBV4-3
j_gene: TRBJ1-5
len: 13
CDR3aa: CASSLGHDQPQHF

v_gene: TRBV7-8
j_gene: TRBJ2-3
len: 15
CDR3aa: CASSAGLLSTDTQYF

v_gene: TRBV19
j_gene: TRBJ1-5
len: 15
CDR3aa: CASTQGLTSNQPQHF

v_gene: TRBV19
j_gene: TRBJ2-6
len: 17
CDR3aa: CASRVGGISSGANVLTF

v_gene: TRBV5-1
j_gene: TRBJ1-2
len: 14
CDR3aa: CASSLGTGVDGYTF

v_gene: TRBV28
j_gene: TRBJ1-5
len: 16
CDR3aa: CASSGGGGYSNQPQHF

v_gene: TRBV6-5
j_gene: TRBJ1-4
len: 13
CDR3aa: CASMRTQGEKLFF

v_gene: TRBV5-1
j_gene: TRBJ1-1
len: 15
CDR3aa: CASSLGGTENTEAFF

v_gene: TRBV9
j_gene: TRBJ2-7
len: 15
CDR3aa: CASSLAAPYSYEQYF

v_gene: TRBV27
j_gene: TRBJ1-1
len: 13
CDR3aa: CASSSGGRTEAFF

v_gene: TRBV19
j_gene: TRBJ2-5
len: 15
CDR3aa: CASSNPSGRAGTQYF

v_gene: TRBV11-1
j_gene: TRBJ2-3
len: 14
CDR3aa: CASSLFQGAHTQYF

v_gene: TRBV5-1
j_gene: TRBJ2-1
len: 16
CDR3aa: CASRPLTGRADNEQFF

v_gene: TRBV7-2
j_gene: TRBJ2-5
len: 16
CDR3aa: CASSLNNRASRETQYF

v_gene: TRBV7-2
j_gene: TRBJ1-1
len: 14
CDR3aa: CASSLRQPNTEAFF

v_gene: TRBV14
j_gene: TRBJ1-3
len: 15
CDR3aa: CASSRQLGSGNTIYF

v_gene: TRBV6-5
j_gene: TRBJ1-1
len: 12
CDR3aa: CASSNIGGEAFF

v_gene: TRBV10-2
j_gene: TRBJ1-4
len: 11
CDR3aa: CASSVSARMFF

v_gene: TRBV4-3
j_gene: TRBJ1-3
len: 17
CDR3aa: CASSQVSAGTSGNTIYF

v_gene: TRBV6-6
j_gene: TRBJ2-7
len: 16
CDR3aa: CASSYSKGQGTYEQYF

v_gene: TRBV18
j_gene: TRBJ1-2
len: 15
CDR3aa: CASSPPSRTAYGYTF

v_gene: TRBV29-1
j_gene: TRBJ1-1
len: 13
CDR3aa: CSVEGTGKTEAFF

v_gene: TRBV5-1
j_gene: TRBJ2-1
len: 17
CDR3aa: CASSLKSGGASYNEQFF

v_gene: TRBV5-1
j_gene: TRBJ1-3
len: 15
CDR3aa: CASSSDGAPENTIYF

v_gene: TRBV7-6
j_gene: TRBJ1-2
len: 13
CDR3aa: CASSLGGNYGYTF

v_gene: TRBV18
j_gene: TRBJ2-7
len: 14
CDR3aa: CASSPPRGAYEQYF

v_gene: TRBV7-3
j_gene: TRBJ1-5
len: 16
CDR3aa: CASSLSPPRPNQPQHF

v_gene: TRBV5-1
j_gene: TRBJ1-3
len: 16
CDR3aa: CASSLAGGPSGNTIYF

v_gene: TRBV9
j_gene: TRBJ1-5
len: 13
CDR3aa: CASSPGGEEPQHF

v_gene: TRBV13
j_gene: TRBJ2-5
len: 14
CDR3aa: CASSSNRYQETQYF

v_gene: TRBV5-1
j_gene: TRBJ1-6
len: 12
CDR3aa: CASRTGNSPLHF

v_gene: TRBV5-6
j_gene: TRBJ2-7
len: 15
CDR3aa: CASSTGLGSTYEQYF

v_gene: TRBV15
j_gene: TRBJ1-2
len: 15
CDR3aa: CATSPSGVSPYGYTF

v_gene: TRBV7-2
j_gene: TRBJ2-3
len: 16
CDR3aa: CASSATSGVAADTQYF

v_gene: TRBV7-2
j_gene: TRBJ2-5
len: 12
CDR3aa: CASSSPFETQYF

v_gene: TRBV19
j_gene: TRBJ1-5
len: 13
CDR3aa: CASSILLSQPQHF

v_gene: TRBV2
j_gene: TRBJ1-1
len: 13
CDR3aa: CASSGTGRTEAFF

v_gene: TRBV19
j_gene: TRBJ1-6
len: 15
CDR3aa: CASSDRGPSNSPLHF

v_gene: TRBV2
j_gene: TRBJ2-2
len: 16
CDR3aa: CASSSPGTERTGELFF

v_gene: TRBV6-1
j_gene: TRBJ1-4
len: 13
CDR3aa: CASRGRGREKLFF

v_gene: TRBV4-1
j_gene: TRBJ1-1
len: 15
CDR3aa: CASSQGGWESTEAFF

v_gene: TRBV5-6
j_gene: TRBJ2-7
len: 15
CDR3aa: CASSRGDSAAYEQYF

v_gene: TRBV5-1
j_gene: TRBJ1-1
len: 14
CDR3aa: CASSIYRDHTEAFF

v_gene: TRBV19
j_gene: TRBJ1-6
len: 15
CDR3aa: CASIATGTGRSPLHF

v_gene: TRBV28
j_gene: TRBJ2-1
len: 17
CDR3aa: CASSSVRLAGGNNEQFF

v_gene: TRBV19
j_gene: TRBJ1-1
len: 13
CDR3aa: CASSILQGTEAFF

v_gene: TRBV5-4
j_gene: TRBJ1-1
len: 15
CDR3aa: CASSLTGTGGLGAFF

v_gene: TRBV18
j_gene: TRBJ2-4
len: 14
CDR3aa: CASSPPSLRNIQYF

v_gene: TRBV6-1
j_gene: TRBJ1-3
len: 11
CDR3aa: CASSEEDTIYF

v_gene: TRBV14
j_gene: TRBJ2-1
len: 16
CDR3aa: CASSSPGSGSGNEQFF